This TCR beta chain stems from a study of blood T cell repertoires in COVID-19. Participants' reported clinical history set cohort assignment. Symptom resolution, clearance, or two negative PCRs marked the recovered donors of Cohort 3. Libraries were prepared by immunoSEQ multiplex PCR; TCRdb keeps only in-frame clonotypes and omits some of them. The sample comprises hundreds of thousands of clones, more than 85% of which are singletons, and roughly 1% rests with the top ten. J lost 7 bases, V lost 4 bases, and 7 bases had no gene match. Germline assignment: CDR1 SGDLS and CDR2 YYNGEE. The CDR3 sequence is 14 residues long.

Sequencing was carried out using PBMCs or T cells enriched from blood (not recorded which). This receptor was obtained from a woman in her thirties who had recovered from COVID-19. This chain uses TRBV9 with TRBJ2-7, with 11 bases matching TRBD1. The DNA for the CDR3 is TGTGCCAGCAGCCAAGGACAGGGGGCAGGGGAGCAGTACTTC. It yields the protein CASSQGQGAGEQYF.